The 26 T cell receptor beta chains below come from one sample, sequenced in a study of T-cell memory formation after mild COVID-19. TCRdb fed the 5' RACE reads into MiXCR, producing one record per CDR3 protein. Counted here are 450,000 to 650,000 distinct CDR3 sequences, approximately 21% occurring once; the ten biggest clones make up around 7.7%. Sequences were obtained from PBMCs or a T cell subset sorted from them (not recorded which). The receptors here all came from an adult woman who had mild COVID-19 (a few samples of this study predate the infection). Cell type and time point are not known.

The J gene is TRBJ2-1, the V gene TRBV5-1; 7 bases agree with TRBD2. Trimming took 2 bases from V and 0 from J; bases not matched to a gene: 8. This CDR3 spans 17 amino acids. The germline V gene has CDR1 SGHRS and CDR2 YFSETQ. CDR3 sequence: CASSFRKAGSSYNEQFF. CDR3 DNA sequence: TGCGCCAGCAGCTTTAGGAAAGCGGGGAGCTCCTACAATGAGCAGTTCTTC.

This chain links TRBV11-2 with TRBJ2-5; D gene uncertain. V was pared by 2 bases and J by 0 bases, with 10 bases between. The CDR3 runs 15 residues. The germline gives CDR1 SGHAT, CDR2 FQNNGV. The CDR3 bases are TGTGCCAGCAGCTTATTCCTAGTGGACCAAGAGACCCAGTACTTC. Translating gives CASSLFLVDQETQYF. The full variable domain, in which reference TRBV11-2 and TRBJ2-5 provide the parts outside the CDR3, is EAGVAQSPRYKIIEKRQSVAFWCNPISGHATLYWYQQILGQGPKLLIQFQNNGVVDDSQLPKDRFSAERLKGVDSTLKIQPAKLEDSAVYLCASSLFLVDQETQYFGPGTRLLVL.

This clonotype showed up just a few times. The chain recombines TRBV19 with TRBJ2-1, with D perhaps matching TRBD2 (6 bases). V lost 3 bases to trimming and J lost 6 bases, with 21 bases between them. The germline CDR1 and CDR2 sequences are LNHDA and SQIVND (reference sequence). The CDR3 is 17 amino acids. CDR3 loop: CASSMRDSTPLTNEQFF. The CDR3 DNA reads TGTGCCAGTAGTATGCGGGACTCCACCCCCCTCACCAATGAGCAGTTCTTC.

CDR3 protein: CAISDPQGGSNIQYF. CDR3 sequence (DNA): TGTGCCATCAGTGACCCCCAGGGGGGATCGAACATTCAGTACTTC. This chain joins TRBV10-3 and TRBJ2-4, with a tentative D call TRBD1 (7 bases). The germline gives CDR1 ENHRY, CDR2 SYGVKD. The CDR3 spans 15 residues. With 3 bases removed from V and 7 bases from J, the gap between germline ends came to 16 bases.

The rearrangement uses TRBV5-1 and TRBJ1-1; D is perhaps TRBD1 (5 bases). Per the germline V gene, CDR1 is SGHRS and CDR2 is YFSETQ. V lost 0 bases and J 0 bases, leaving 9 bases between the germline ends. This CDR3 contains 15 residues. The CDR3 DNA reads as TGCGCCAGCAGCTTGGAGAGAGGGGTGAACACTGAAGCTTTCTTT. This codes for CASSLERGVNTEAFF.

The J gene is TRBJ2-1, the V gene TRBV2, with D tentatively TRBD1 (5 bases). The ends were cut back, 6 bases at V and 10 bases at J, with 19 bases in the middle. This CDR3 has 14 residues. CDR1 and CDR2 (germline): SNHLY, FYNNEI. CDR3 amino acids: CASSWGRGVGEQFF. The DNA for the CDR3 is TGTGCCAGCAGCTGGGGAAGGGGCGTCGGGGAGCAGTTCTTC. The full variable domain, with the rest looked up from reference TRBV2 and TRBJ2-1, is EPEVTQTPSHQVTQMGQEVILRCVPISNHLYFYWYRQILGQKVEFLVSFYNNEISEKSEIFDDQFSVERPDGSNFTLKIRSTKLEDSAMYFCASSWGRGVGEQFFGPGTRLTVL.

This clonotype was counted a few times. CDR3 bases: TGCAGTATCACCGCGGGACGTACGAACACTGAAGCTTTCTTT. Protein: CSITAGRTNTEAFF. This chain connects TRBV20-1 to TRBJ1-1, with a tentative D call TRBD1 (5 bases). The CDR3 is made up of 14 amino acids. Germline V lookup: CDR1 DFQATT, CDR2 SNEGSKA (reference sequence). V dropped 8 bases and J dropped 1 base, with 17 bases sitting between them.

This clonotype has a single count. The CDR3 nucleotides read TGTGCCAGCAGCCTCCCCCCGGACAGGGGCTACGAGCAGTACTTC. Its protein product is CASSLPPDRGYEQYF. The chain links TRBV7-2 to TRBJ2-7; 9 bases align to TRBD1. J lost 3 bases, V lost 5 bases, and 8 bases had no gene match. This CDR3 contains 15 residues. Germline assignment: CDR1 SGHTA and CDR2 FQGNSA.

This clonotype has a handful of counts. The V and J genes are TRBV15 and TRBJ2-3; D gene uncertain. CDR3 length equals 12 residues. Germline V gives CDR1 LNHNV, CDR2 YYDKDF (reference sequence). V was cut by 0 bases and J by 5 bases, with 3 bases left in between. The CDR3 protein is CATSRDLDTQYF. The DNA of the CDR3 is TGTGCCACCAGCAGAGATCTAGATACGCAGTATTTT.

This clonotype was counted a few times. The V gene is TRBV24-1, the J gene TRBJ2-1; 11 bases align to TRBD2. Per germline, CDR1 KGHDR and CDR2 SFDVKD. The CDR3 runs 17 residues. V dropped 4 bases and J dropped 9; count of bases not matched to a gene: 13. The CDR3 loop is CATSDYTLAGVGGEQFF. The CDR3 DNA reads TGTGCCACCAGTGACTATACACTAGCGGGAGTGGGCGGTGAGCAGTTCTTC.

J is TRBJ1-5 and V is TRBV6-1; D is unclear. Per the germline V gene, CDR1 is MNHNS and CDR2 is SASEGT. The CDR3 runs 16 residues. With 1 base removed from V and 0 bases from J, the gap between germline ends came to 10 bases. CDR3: CASSEGQTYSNQPQHF. The CDR3 DNA reads as TGTGCCAGCAGTGAAGGTCAGACCTATAGCAATCAGCCCCAGCATTTT.

This clonotype has just a few counts. This chain joins TRBV10-3 and TRBJ2-5; D may be TRBD1 (6 bases). The V gene's germline CDR1 is ENHRY and CDR2 SYGVKD. The CDR3 is made up of 13 amino acids. Trimming removed 6 bases from V and 3 bases from J, with 11 bases in between. In nucleotides, the CDR3 is TGTGCCATCAGGGGGGCCAGCAAAGAGACCCAGTACTTC. Its translation: CAIRGASKETQYF.

As DNA, the CDR3 is TGTGCCAGCAGGGACAGTCCTTCCTCCTACGAGCAGTACTTC. The encoded protein is CASRDSPSSYEQYF. The chain is built from TRBV6-5 and TRBJ2-7; a weak D match, TRBD1 (6 bases). The CDR3 is made up of 14 amino acids. Germline values: CDR1 MNHEY, CDR2 SVGAGI. The germline V and J ends were trimmed by 6 bases and 0 bases, with 12 bases remaining between them.

CDR3 region: CASSFTPGWGRWGSYNEQFF. The CDR3 region has the DNA TGTGCCAGCAGTTTTACGCCGGGGTGGGGGCGGTGGGGCTCCTACAATGAGCAGTTCTTC. V usage is TRBV12-3 or TRBV12-4 and J usage is TRBJ2-1; a weak D match, TRBD1 (6 bases). There are 20 residues in the CDR3. V was pared by 3 bases and J by 0 bases, with 24 bases between.

The chain combines TRBV15 with TRBJ2-2; no reliable D call. The CDR3 covers 14 residues. V lost 1 base and J 1 base, leaving 4 bases between the germline ends. CDR1 and CDR2 from the germline V gene are LNHNV and YYDKDF (reference sequence). CDR3 in DNA: TGTGCCACCAGCAGAGTACAGAACACCGGGGAGCTGTTTTTT. This gives the protein CATSRVQNTGELFF.

This clonotype has a handful of counts. At one end the junction does not follow the germline gene, possibly because of a read error. The chain uses TRBV7-8 and TRBJ1-2; tentatively, D is TRBD1 (6 bases). The CDR3 has 16 residues. Per the germline V gene, CDR1 is SGHVS and CDR2 is FQNEAQ. The CDR3, as DNA: TGTGCCAGCAGCCCCAGACCCGGGACAACTAATTATGGCTACACCTTC. Residues: CASSPRPGTTNYGYTF.

The V gene is TRBV11-2, the J gene TRBJ2-7; D uncertain. The CDR3 consists of 16 residues. From germline, CDR1 is SGHAT and CDR2 FQNNGV. The V gene lost 1 base and the J gene lost 3 bases, with 16 bases spanning the gap. The CDR3 DNA reads as TGTGCCAGCAGCTTAGCATTGGGTACAGTTAGCTACGAGCAGTACTTC. It encodes CASSLALGTVSYEQYF. Using reference TRBV11-2 and TRBJ2-7 for the parts outside the CDR3, the full variable domain is EAGVAQSPRYKIIEKRQSVAFWCNPISGHATLYWYQQILGQGPKLLIQFQNNGVVDDSQLPKDRFSAERLKGVDSTLKIQPAKLEDSAVYLCASSLALGTVSYEQYFGPGTRLTVT.

The V call is TRBV20-1, the J call TRBJ2-1, with 8 bases matching TRBD2. CDR3 length equals 17 residues. CDR1 DFQATT and CDR2 SNEGSKA come from the germline V gene (reference sequence). The ends lost 1 base at V and 1 base at J; junction bases unmatched: 9. The CDR3 region is CSARGHGGAGSYNEQFF. CDR3 bases: TGCAGTGCTAGAGGACACGGGGGGGCGGGTTCCTACAATGAGCAGTTCTTC.

The V and J genes are TRBV12-3 or TRBV12-4 and TRBJ2-7; tentatively, D is TRBD1 or TRBD2 (5 bases each). Trimming shortened V by 4 bases and J by 6 bases, and 16 bases separated the two germline ends. CDR3 length: 14 amino acids. In nucleotides, the CDR3 is TGTGCCAGCAGTTCGGGACCCCCGCCTCTCGAGCAGTACTTC. Protein sequence: CASSSGPPPLEQYF.

Only a few counts were recorded for this clonotype. CDR3: CSARRLAGGIGELFF. The CDR3, as DNA: TGCAGTGCTAGAAGGCTAGCGGGAGGAATAGGGGAGCTGTTTTTT. V usage is TRBV20-1 and J usage is TRBJ2-2; 11 nucleotides line up with TRBD2. The CDR3 is made up of 15 amino acids. Trimming at V came to 2 bases and at J to 8 bases, leaving 7 bases not matched to a gene. CDR1 is DFQATT and CDR2 is SNEGSKA in the germline V gene (reference sequence).

This chain links TRBV24-1 with TRBJ2-1, with a weak D call TRBD2 (6 bases). V lost 0 bases and J 4 bases, leaving 12 bases between the germline ends. There are 16 residues in the CDR3. Germline CDR1 reads KGHDR; CDR2 reads SFDVKD. The CDR3 coding sequence is TGTGCCACCAGTGATTTGGGTAGCGGCCAATACAATGAGCAGTTCTTC. This translates into CATSDLGSGQYNEQFF.

This chain's CDR3 is CSASDRTHSYNEQFF. For the CDR3, the DNA is TGCAGTGCTAGTGACCGGACCCACTCCTACAATGAGCAGTTCTTC. The rearrangement uses TRBV20-1 and TRBJ2-1; D gene uncertain. Germline V CDR1 and CDR2: DFQATT, SNEGSKA (reference sequence). The germline V and J ends were trimmed by 3 bases and 0 bases, with 12 bases remaining between them. The CDR3 is made up of 15 amino acids.

The sample holds a few counts of this clonotype. J is TRBJ2-3 and V is TRBV29-1, with 7 bases that match TRBD2. This CDR3 spans 16 amino acids. V shed 0 bases and J 2 bases; nucleotides not matched to a gene: 8. The germline gives CDR1 SQVTM, CDR2 ANQGSEA. As DNA, the CDR3 is TGCAGCGTTGAAGATAGGGTCGCGGGAGCCACAGATACGCAGTATTTT. Translating gives CSVEDRVAGATDTQYF.

This clonotype has a count of ten or more. The chain is built from TRBV12-3 or TRBV12-4 and TRBJ1-2, with 7 bases fitting TRBD1. The CDR3 is 13 residues long. The V and J ends lost 5 bases and 7 bases, in that order; junction bases with no gene match: 7. The DNA of the CDR3 is TGTGCCAGCAGTCTCACAGGGGAGGGTGGCTACACCTTC. Its translation is CASSLTGEGGYTF.

The J gene is TRBJ2-3, the V gene TRBV5-6; D may match TRBD1 or TRBD2 (5 bases each). The germline CDR1 and CDR2 sequences are SGHDT and YYEEEE. The CDR3 is 16 residues long. Trimming left V 4 bases short and J 1 base short, with 16 bases between. CDR3 in amino acids: CASSPRGGYRTDTQYF. CDR3 coding DNA: TGTGCCAGCAGCCCTCGGGGCGGGTATCGCACAGATACGCAGTATTTT. Combining the CDR3 with reference TRBV5-6 and TRBJ2-3 gives the whole variable domain DAGVTQSPTHLIKTRGQQVTLRCSPKSGHDTVSWYQQALGQGPQFIFQYYEEEERQRGNFPDRFSGHQFPNYSSELNVNALLLGDSALYLCASSPRGGYRTDTQYFGPGTRLTVL.

This clonotype has ten or more counts. J is TRBJ2-5 and V is TRBV7-2, with 9 bases matching TRBD2. The CDR3 has 14 amino acids. V dropped 4 bases and J dropped 5; count of bases not matched to a gene: 5. Germline V gene data show CDR1 as SGHTA and CDR2 as FQGNSA. CDR3 sequence: CASSSAGGAETQYF. Written as DNA, the CDR3 is TGTGCCAGCAGCTCAGCGGGAGGTGCGGAGACCCAGTACTTC.